This TCR beta chain was retrieved from a study of cytomegalovirus exposure and HLA in healthy donors. PCR was performed using 60 Vbeta and 13 Jbeta primers. The repertoire was sequenced with immunoSEQ multiplex PCR; TCRdb's copy has only in-frame clones and lacks some. The sample shows 150,000 to 250,000 clones, around 81% of them seen only once. Germline V gene sequence: CDR1 MNHEY, CDR2 SVGAGI. Between the trimmed V and J ends, which lost 8 bases and 6 bases, there was a span of 23 bases. CDR3 length: 15 residues. Sample: PBMCs. The receptor was derived from a man younger than 45 in good health and CMV-seronegative. The V and J genes are TRBV6-5 and TRBJ2-7, with D possibly matching TRBD1 (6 bases). The CDR3: CASVQRRGPSSEQYF. Written as DNA, the CDR3 is TGTGCCAGCGTTCAGCGCAGGGGCCCCTCGAGCGAGCAGTACTTC.